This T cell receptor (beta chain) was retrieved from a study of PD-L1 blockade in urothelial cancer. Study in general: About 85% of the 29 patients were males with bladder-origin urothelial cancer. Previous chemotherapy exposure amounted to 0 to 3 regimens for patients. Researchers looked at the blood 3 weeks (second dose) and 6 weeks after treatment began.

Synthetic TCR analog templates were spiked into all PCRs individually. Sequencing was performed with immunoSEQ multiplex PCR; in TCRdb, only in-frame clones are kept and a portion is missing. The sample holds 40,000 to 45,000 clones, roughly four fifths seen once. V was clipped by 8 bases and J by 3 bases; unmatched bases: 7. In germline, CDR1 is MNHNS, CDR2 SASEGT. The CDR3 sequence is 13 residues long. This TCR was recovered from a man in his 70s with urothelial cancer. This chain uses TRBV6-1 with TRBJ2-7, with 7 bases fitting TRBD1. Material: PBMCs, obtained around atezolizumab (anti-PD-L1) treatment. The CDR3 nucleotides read TGTGCCAGCGAGCGGACAGGAGGCTACGAGCAGTACTTC. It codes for CASERTGGYEQYF.